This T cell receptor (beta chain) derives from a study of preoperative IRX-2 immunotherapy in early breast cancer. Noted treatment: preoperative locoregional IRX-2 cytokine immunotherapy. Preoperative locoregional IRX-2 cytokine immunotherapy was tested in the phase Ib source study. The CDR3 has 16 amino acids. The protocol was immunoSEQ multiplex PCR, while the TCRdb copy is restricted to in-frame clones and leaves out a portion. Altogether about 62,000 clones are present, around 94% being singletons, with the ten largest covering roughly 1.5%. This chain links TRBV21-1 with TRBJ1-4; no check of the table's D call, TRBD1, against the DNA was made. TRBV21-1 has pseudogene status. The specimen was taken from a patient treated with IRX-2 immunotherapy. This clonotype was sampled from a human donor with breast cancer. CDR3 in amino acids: CASSKKGGQGNEKLFF. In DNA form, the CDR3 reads TGTGCCAGCAGCAAAAAGGGGGGACAGGGGAATGAAAAACTGTTTTTT.